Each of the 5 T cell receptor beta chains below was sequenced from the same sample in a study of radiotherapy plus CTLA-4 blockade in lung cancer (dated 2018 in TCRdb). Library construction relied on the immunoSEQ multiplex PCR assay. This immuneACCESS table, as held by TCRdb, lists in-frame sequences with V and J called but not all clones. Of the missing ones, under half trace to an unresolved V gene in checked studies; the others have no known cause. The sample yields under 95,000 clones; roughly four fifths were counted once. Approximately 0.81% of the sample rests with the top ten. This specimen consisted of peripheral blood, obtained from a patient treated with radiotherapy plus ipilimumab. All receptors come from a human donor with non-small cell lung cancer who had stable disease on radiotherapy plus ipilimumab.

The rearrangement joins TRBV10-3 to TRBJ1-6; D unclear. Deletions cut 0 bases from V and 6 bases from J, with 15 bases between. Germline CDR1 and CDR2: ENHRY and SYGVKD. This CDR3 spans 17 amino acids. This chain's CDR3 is CAISESMHGIVNSPLHF. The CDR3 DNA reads TGTGCCATCAGTGAGTCGATGCACGGGATTGTTAATTCACCCCTCCACTTT.

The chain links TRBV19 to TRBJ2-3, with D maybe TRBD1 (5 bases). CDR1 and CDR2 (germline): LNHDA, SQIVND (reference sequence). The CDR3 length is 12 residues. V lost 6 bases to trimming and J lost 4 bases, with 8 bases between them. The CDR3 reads CASSLRADTQYF. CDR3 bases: TGTGCCAGTAGCCTCAGGGCAGATACGCAGTATTTT.

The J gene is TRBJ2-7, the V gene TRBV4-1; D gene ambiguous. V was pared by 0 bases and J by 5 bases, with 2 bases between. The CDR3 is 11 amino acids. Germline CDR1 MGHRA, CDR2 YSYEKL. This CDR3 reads CASSQDDEQYF. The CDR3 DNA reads TGCGCCAGCAGCCAAGATGACGAGCAGTACTTC.

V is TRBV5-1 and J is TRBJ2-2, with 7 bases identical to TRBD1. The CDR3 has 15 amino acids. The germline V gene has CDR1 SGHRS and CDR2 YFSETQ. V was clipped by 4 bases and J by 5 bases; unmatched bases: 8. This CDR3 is CASSRGQMETGELFF. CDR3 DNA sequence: TGCGCCAGCAGCCGGGGACAGATGGAGACCGGGGAGCTGTTTTTT.

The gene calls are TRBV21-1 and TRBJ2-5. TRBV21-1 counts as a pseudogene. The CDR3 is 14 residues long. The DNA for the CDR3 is TGTGCCAGCAGCAAATGCGCGGGCCCGGGGCCCCAGTACTTC. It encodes CASSKCAGPGPQYF.